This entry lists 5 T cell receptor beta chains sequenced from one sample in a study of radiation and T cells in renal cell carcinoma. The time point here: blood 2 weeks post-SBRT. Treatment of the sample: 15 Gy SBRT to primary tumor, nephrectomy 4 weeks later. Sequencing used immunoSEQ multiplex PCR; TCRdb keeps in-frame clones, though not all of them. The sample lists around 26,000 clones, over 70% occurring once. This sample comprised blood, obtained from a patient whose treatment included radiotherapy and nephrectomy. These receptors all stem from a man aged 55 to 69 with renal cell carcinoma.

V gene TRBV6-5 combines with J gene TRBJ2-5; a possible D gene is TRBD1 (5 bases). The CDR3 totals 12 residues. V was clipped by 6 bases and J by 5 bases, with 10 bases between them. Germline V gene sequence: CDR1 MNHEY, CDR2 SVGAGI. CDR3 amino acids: CASSEAGETQYF. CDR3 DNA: TGTGCCAGCAGCGAAGCAGGGGAGACCCAGTACTTC.

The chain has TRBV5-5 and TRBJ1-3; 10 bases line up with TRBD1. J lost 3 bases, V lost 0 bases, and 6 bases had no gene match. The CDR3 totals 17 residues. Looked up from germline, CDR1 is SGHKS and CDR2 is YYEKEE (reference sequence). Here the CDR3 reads CASSLAPDRGLGNTIYF. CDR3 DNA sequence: TGTGCCAGCAGCTTGGCACCAGACAGGGGGCTTGGAAACACCATATATTTT.

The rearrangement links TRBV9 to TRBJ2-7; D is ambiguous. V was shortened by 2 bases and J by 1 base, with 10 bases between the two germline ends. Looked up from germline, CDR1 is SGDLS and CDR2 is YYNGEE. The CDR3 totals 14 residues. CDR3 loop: CASSVTASSYEQYF. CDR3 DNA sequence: TGTGCCAGCAGCGTTACGGCCAGTTCCTACGAGCAGTACTTC.

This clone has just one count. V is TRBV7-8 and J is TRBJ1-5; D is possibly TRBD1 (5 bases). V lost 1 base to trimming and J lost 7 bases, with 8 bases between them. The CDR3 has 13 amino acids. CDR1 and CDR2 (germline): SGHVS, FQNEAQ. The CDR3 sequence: CASSLEEGQPQHF. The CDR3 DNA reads TGTGCCAGCAGCTTAGAGGAGGGGCAGCCCCAGCATTTT.

For the CDR3, the DNA is TGTGCCAGCAGCTCTAACGGACAGGGGGAGACCCAGTACTTC. Translation: CASSSNGQGETQYF. The rearrangement joins TRBV5-6 to TRBJ2-5, with 9 bases fitting TRBD1. V was pared by 3 bases and J by 5 bases, with 5 bases of the junction left unmatched. CDR1 SGHDT and CDR2 YYEEEE come from the germline V gene. The CDR3 spans 14 residues.